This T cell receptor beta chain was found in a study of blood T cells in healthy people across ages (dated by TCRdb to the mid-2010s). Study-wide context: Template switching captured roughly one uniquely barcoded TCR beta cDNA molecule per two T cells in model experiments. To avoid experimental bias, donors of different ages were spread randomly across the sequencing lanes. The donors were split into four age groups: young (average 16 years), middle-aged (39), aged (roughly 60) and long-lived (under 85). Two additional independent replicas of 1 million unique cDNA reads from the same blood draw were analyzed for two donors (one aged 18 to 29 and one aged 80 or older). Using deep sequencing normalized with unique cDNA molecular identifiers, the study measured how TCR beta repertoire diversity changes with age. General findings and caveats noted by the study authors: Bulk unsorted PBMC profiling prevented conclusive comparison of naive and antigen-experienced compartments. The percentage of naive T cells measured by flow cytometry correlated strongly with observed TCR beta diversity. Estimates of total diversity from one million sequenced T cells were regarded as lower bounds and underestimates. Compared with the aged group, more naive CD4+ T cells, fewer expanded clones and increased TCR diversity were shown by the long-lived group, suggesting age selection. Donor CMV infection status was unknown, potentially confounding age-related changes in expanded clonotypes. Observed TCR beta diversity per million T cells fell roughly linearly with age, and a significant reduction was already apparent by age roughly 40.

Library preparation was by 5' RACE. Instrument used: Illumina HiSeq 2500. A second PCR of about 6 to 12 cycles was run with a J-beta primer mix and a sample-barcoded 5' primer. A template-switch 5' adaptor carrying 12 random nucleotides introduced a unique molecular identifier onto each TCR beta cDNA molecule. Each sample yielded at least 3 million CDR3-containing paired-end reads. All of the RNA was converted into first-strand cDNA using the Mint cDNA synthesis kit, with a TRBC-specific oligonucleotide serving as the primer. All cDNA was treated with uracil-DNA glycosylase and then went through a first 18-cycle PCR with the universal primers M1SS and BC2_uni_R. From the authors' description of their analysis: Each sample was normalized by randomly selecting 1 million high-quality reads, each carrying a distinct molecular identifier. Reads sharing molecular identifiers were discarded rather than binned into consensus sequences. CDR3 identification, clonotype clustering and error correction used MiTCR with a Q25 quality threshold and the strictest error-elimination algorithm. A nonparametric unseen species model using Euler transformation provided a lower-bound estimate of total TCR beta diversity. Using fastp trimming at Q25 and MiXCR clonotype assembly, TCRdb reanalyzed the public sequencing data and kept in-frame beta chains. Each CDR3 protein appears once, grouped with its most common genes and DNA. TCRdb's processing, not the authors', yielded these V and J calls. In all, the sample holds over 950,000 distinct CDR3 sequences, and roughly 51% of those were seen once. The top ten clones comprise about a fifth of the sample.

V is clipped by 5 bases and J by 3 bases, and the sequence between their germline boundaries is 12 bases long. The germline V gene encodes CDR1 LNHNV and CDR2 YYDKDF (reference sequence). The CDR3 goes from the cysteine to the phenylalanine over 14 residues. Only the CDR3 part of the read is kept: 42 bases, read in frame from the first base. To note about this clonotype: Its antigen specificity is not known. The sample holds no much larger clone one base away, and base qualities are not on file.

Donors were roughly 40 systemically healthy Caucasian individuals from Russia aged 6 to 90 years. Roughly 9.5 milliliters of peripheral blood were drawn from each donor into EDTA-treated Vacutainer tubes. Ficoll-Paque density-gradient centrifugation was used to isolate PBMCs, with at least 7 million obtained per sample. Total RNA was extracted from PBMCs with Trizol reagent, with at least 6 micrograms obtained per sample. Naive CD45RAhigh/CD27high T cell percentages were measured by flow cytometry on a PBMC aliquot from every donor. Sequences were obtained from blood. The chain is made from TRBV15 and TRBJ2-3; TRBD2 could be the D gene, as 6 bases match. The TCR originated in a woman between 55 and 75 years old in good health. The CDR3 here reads CATSRGTYTDTQYF. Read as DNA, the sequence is TGTGCCACCAGCCGGGGGACCTATACAGATACGCAGTATTTT. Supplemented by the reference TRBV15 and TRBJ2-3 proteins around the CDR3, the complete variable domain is DAMVIQNPRYQVTQFGKPVTLSCSQTLNHNVMYWYQQKSSQAPKLLFHYYDKDFNNEADTPDNFQSRRPNTSFCFLDIRSPGLGDTAMYLCATSRGTYTDTQYFGPGTRLTVL.